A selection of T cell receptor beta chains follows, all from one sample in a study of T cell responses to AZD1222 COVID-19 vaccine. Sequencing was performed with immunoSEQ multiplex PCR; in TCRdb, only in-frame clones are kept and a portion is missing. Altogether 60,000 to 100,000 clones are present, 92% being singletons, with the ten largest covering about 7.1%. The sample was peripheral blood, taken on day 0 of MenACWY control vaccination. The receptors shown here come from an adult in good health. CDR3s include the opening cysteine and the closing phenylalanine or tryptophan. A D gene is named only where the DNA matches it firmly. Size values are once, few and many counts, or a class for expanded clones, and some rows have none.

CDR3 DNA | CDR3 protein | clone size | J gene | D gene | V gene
TGTGCCAGCAGCTTAGTAATGGAGGCGACCGGCCACGAGCAGTACTTC | CASSLVMEATGHEQYF | once | TRBJ2-7 | - | TRBV7-8
TGTGCCAGCAGTTTATCGGTTTTCAGCAATCAGCCCCAGCATTTT | CASSLSVFSNQPQHF | - | TRBJ1-5 | - | TRBV27
TGTGCCAGCAGTTCAGGGGGAAACACCATATATTTT | CASSSGGNTIYF | once | TRBJ1-3 | - | TRBV12-3/TRBV12-4
TGTGCCAGCAGCTTAAGTGGCAGCACAGATACGCAGTATTTT | CASSLSGSTDTQYF | - | TRBJ2-3 | - | TRBV7-2
TGTGCCAGCAGTTTAATAGGGACAGCCTACGAGCAGTACTTC | CASSLIGTAYEQYF | - | TRBJ2-7 | TRBD1 | TRBV28
TGTGCCAGCAATCCGGGATTAAGCACAGATACGCAGTATTTT | CASNPGLSTDTQYF | - | TRBJ2-3 | - | TRBV27
TGTGCCAGCAGCTCTAACCAGCTGAGGAACAATGAGCAGTTCTTC | CASSSNQLRNNEQFF | - | TRBJ2-1 | - | TRBV7-9
TGTGCCAGCAGTGCTACCCGGGACAGGTCCAATCAGCCCCAGCATTTT | CASSATRDRSNQPQHF | - | TRBJ1-5 | TRBD1 | TRBV6-1
TGTGCCAGCAGTGAAGGAGGTCAGGGGGCCTACGAGCAGTACTTC | CASSEGGQGAYEQYF | - | TRBJ2-7 | TRBD1 | TRBV2
TGCGCCAGCAGCTTGGCCGGGGGAGAGACCCAGTACTTC | CASSLAGGETQYF | - | TRBJ2-5 | - | TRBV5-1
TGTGCCTGGAGGGGTCCAGGGTATTTAGCCCTCCACTTT | CAWRGPGYLALHF | - | TRBJ1-6 | - | TRBV30
TGTGCCAGCTCTCCCAAAAAAGGGTTAAACACTGAAGCTTTCTTT | CASSPKKGLNTEAFF | - | TRBJ1-1 | - | TRBV18
TGTGCCAGCAGCCGCGCCGGGACTAGCGGGAGTAGCTACAATGAGCAGTTCTTC | CASSRAGTSGSSYNEQFF | - | TRBJ2-1 | TRBD2 | TRBV3-1/TRBV3-2
TGTGCCAGCAGCCCTACCCAGGGGCCCAACCAAGAGACCCAGTACTTC | CASSPTQGPNQETQYF | - | TRBJ2-5 | - | TRBV5-4
TGTGCCAGCAGACCGGGACAGGGGAGGCCGGGCGAGCAGTACTTC | CASRPGQGRPGEQYF | - | TRBJ2-7 | TRBD1 | TRBV6-5
TGTGCCAGTAGTATAGGTACACGGGCTACCGGCTCCTACGAGCAGTACTTC | CASSIGTRATGSYEQYF | - | TRBJ2-7 | - | TRBV19
TGTGCCAGCAGTTTAGTTAACCCCTACGAGCAGTACTTC | CASSLVNPYEQYF | - | TRBJ2-7 | - | TRBV28
TGTGCCAGCAGTTTTGACAGTAACACCGGGGAGCTGTTTTTT | CASSFDSNTGELFF | - | TRBJ2-2 | - | TRBV7-3
TGTGCCAGCTCACAGGGGCAGCGGAATTCACCCCTCCACTTT | CASSQGQRNSPLHF | - | TRBJ1-6 | - | TRBV18
TGTGCCAGCAGTTACGGGACGGGGACCTCCTACGAGCAGTACTTC | CASSYGTGTSYEQYF | once | TRBJ2-7 | - | TRBV6-6
TGTGCCAGCTCACCGACAGGCTCTGGAAACACCATATATTTT | CASSPTGSGNTIYF | - | TRBJ1-3 | - | TRBV18
TGTGCCAGCGGCAGGGCGGCGGGGGGGCCCCAAGAGACCCAGTACTTC | CASGRAAGGPQETQYF | - | TRBJ2-5 | TRBD2 | TRBV7-2
TGTGCCAGCAGCGTTTCACCGGGACAGGGAAACACCATATATTTT | CASSVSPGQGNTIYF | - | TRBJ1-3 | TRBD1 | TRBV9
TGTGCCAGTAGTATGGCCAGGGGGACTTTCTACGAGCAGTACTTC | CASSMARGTFYEQYF | - | TRBJ2-7 | - | TRBV19
TGTGCCAGCAGCCCTCGCCCCTCTGGGGCCAACGTCCTGACTTTC | CASSPRPSGANVLTF | once | TRBJ2-6 | - | TRBV7-2
TGCGCCAGCAGCCAAGATCGTGTACTAGCGGGGGTTACGCAGTATTTT | CASSQDRVLAGVTQYF | - | TRBJ2-3 | TRBD2 | TRBV4-3
TGTGCCAGCAGCTCAGGACAGGGGAGTACGCAGTATTTT | CASSSGQGSTQYF | - | TRBJ2-3 | TRBD1 | TRBV11-3
TGTGCCAGCAGGCTAACAGGGGATTCACCCCTCCACTTT | CASRLTGDSPLHF | - | TRBJ1-6 | TRBD1 | TRBV6-5
TGTGCCAGCAGCCCACGACAGGGGGCGGACGAGCAGTACTTC | CASSPRQGADEQYF | - | TRBJ2-7 | TRBD1 | TRBV11-3
TGTGCCAGCAGCAAGGGGGCGGGGAGCTCCTACGAGCAGTACTTC | CASSKGAGSSYEQYF | - | TRBJ2-7 | - | TRBV7-8
TGTGCCAGCAGTTCCTCGTACGAGCAGTACTTC | CASSSSYEQYF | - | TRBJ2-7 | - | TRBV12-3/TRBV12-4
TGTGCCAGCAGTGTAGAGCCCAGGCCCCACTATGGCTACACCTTC | CASSVEPRPHYGYTF | - | TRBJ1-2 | - | TRBV27